The 10 T cell receptor beta chains reported below all come from one sample, sequenced in a study of T-cell reconstitution after alpha-beta-depleted transplantation in children. Construction of the TCRbeta library involved unique molecular identifiers. TCRdb called the PCR reads again in MiXCR, with one record for every CDR3 protein. The sample has hundreds of thousands of distinct CDR3 sequences, approximately 14% seen once; the top ten hold 0.79%. Source: PBMCs, taken before TCRalphabeta/CD19-depleted stem cell transplant. These receptors all stem from a girl aged 2 to 9 with congenital amegakaryocytic thrombocytopenia, due to receive a stem cell transplant.

V usage is TRBV20-1 and J usage is TRBJ2-3; D perhaps matches TRBD2 (6 bases). In germline, CDR1 is DFQATT, CDR2 SNEGSKA (reference sequence). Trimming cost V 4 bases and J 8 bases, with 22 bases left between them. The length of the CDR3 is 15 residues. The CDR3 sequence: CSATIWAEGLGTQYF. The CDR3 DNA reads TGCAGTGCTACTATCTGGGCGGAGGGGCTGGGTACGCAGTATTTT.

This chain connects TRBV29-1 to TRBJ2-1; no reliable D call. The CDR3 consists of 13 residues. Germline lookup yields CDR1 SQVTM and CDR2 ANQGSEA. The ends were cut back, 0 bases at V and 8 bases at J, with 11 bases in the middle. In DNA, the CDR3 is TGCAGCGTTGAAGATTCCCTAATCTATGAGCAGTTCTTC. As protein: CSVEDSLIYEQFF.

Notes on this clonotype: A much more abundant neighbour one base away suggests this may be a read error. This chain uses TRBV24-1 with TRBJ1-5; D may be TRBD1 (5 bases). Trimming removed 4 bases from V and 10 bases from J, with 10 bases in between. CDR3 length: 12 residues. Germline V gives CDR1 KGHDR, CDR2 SFDVKD. CDR3 bases: TGTGCCACCAGTGACGAGGGGAACCCCCAGCATTTT. Its protein product is CATSDEGNPQHF.

This clonotype was seen at least ten times. The V gene is TRBV7-6, the J gene TRBJ2-7; D gene ambiguous. Deletions cut 2 bases from V and 12 bases from J, with 17 bases between. The CDR3 has 13 residues. Germline assignment: CDR1 SGHVS and CDR2 FNYEAQ. In nucleotides, the CDR3 is TGTGCCAGCAGCTTACTGGGCGGCCCGTCGCTGTACTTC. Amino acids: CASSLLGGPSLYF.

This clonotype was picked up many times. V usage is TRBV5-1 and J usage is TRBJ2-3; 12 positions agree with TRBD2. Germline V gene data show CDR1 as SGHRS and CDR2 as YFSETQ. With V trimmed by 4 bases and J by 2 bases, 8 bases remained unmatched. The CDR3 spans 17 residues. This chain's CDR3 is CASSRLGLAGPTDTQYF. In DNA, the CDR3 is TGCGCCAGCAGCCGACTCGGACTAGCGGGACCCACAGATACGCAGTATTTT.

At least ten counts were recorded for this clonotype. The rearrangement joins TRBV7-9 to TRBJ1-2; D is unclear. The CDR3 consists of 12 residues. Trimming stripped 5 bases from V and 4 bases from J, with 8 bases between. CDR1 and CDR2 from the germline V gene are SEHNR and FQNEAQ (reference sequence). The CDR3 spells CASSPTVYGYTF. The DNA for the CDR3 is TGTGCCAGCAGCCCCACCGTCTATGGCTACACCTTC.

V and J are TRBV7-9 and TRBJ2-4; 8 bases line up with TRBD1. V was pared by 1 base and J by 9 bases, with 2 bases of the junction left unmatched. Germline CDR1 and CDR2: SEHNR and FQNEAQ (reference sequence). The CDR3 has 13 amino acids. The CDR3 DNA sequence: TGTGCCAGCAGCTTAGGACAGGGGAGCATTCAGTACTTC. Protein: CASSLGQGSIQYF. The full variable domain, its missing parts supplied by reference TRBV7-9 and TRBJ2-4, is DTGVSQNPRHKITKRGQNVTFRCDPISEHNRLYWYRQTLGQGPEFLTYFQNEAQLEKSRLLSDRFSAERPKGSFSTLEIQRTEQGDSAMYLCASSLGQGSIQYFGAGTRLSVL.

This clonotype has at least ten counts. The genes are TRBV20-1 and TRBJ2-5; 7 bases agree with TRBD2. V shed 5 bases and J 0 bases; nucleotides not matched to a gene: 6. Germline CDR1 and CDR2: DFQATT and SNEGSKA (reference sequence). This CDR3 is 14 amino acids long. The CDR3 reads CSAGPGTNQETQYF. For the CDR3, the DNA is TGCAGTGCTGGGCCCGGGACTAACCAAGAGACCCAGTACTTC.

This clonotype was seen repeatedly, ten times or more. The rearrangement uses TRBV5-1 and TRBJ1-2; the match to TRBD1 covers 7 bases. V gave up 3 bases and J gave up 1 base; unmatched junction bases: 6. The CDR3 covers 15 residues. Germline V gene data show CDR1 as SGHRS and CDR2 as YFSETQ. The CDR3 loop is CASSSGQEDNYGYTF. The CDR3 DNA follows: TGCGCCAGCAGCTCCGGACAGGAGGATAACTATGGCTACACCTTC.

This clonotype was seen at least ten times. The CDR3 DNA reads as TGTGCCAGCAGTGAAGCGCTCCAGGGCAACTATGGCTACACCTTC. Residues: CASSEALQGNYGYTF. V gene TRBV6-1 combines with J gene TRBJ1-2; tentative D call: TRBD1 (5 bases). Germline values: CDR1 MNHNS, CDR2 SASEGT. This CDR3 region has 15 residues. Trimming removed 0 bases at V and 2 bases at J, with 10 bases between.